This TCR beta chain was obtained from a study of cytotoxic CD8 clonotypes in ibrutinib-treated CLL (dated by TCRdb to the early 2020s). Looking at the study overall: In this cohort, approximately 14 patients were treatment-naive and about a dozen were relapsed/refractory, while 17 to 18 had unmutated IGHV. Partial responses were observed in approximately 24 patients and complete responses in 2; after a median follow-up of around 68 months, remission was maintained in 14 patients and progression was observed in some twelve. The response samples were drawn at a median of 12 months into treatment, with a range of about 6 to 36 months. Samples averaged about 260,000 productive templates and roughly 86,000 productive rearrangements. Longitudinal samples were obtainable from about 30% of the roughly 86 participants in the trial. Cryopreserved peripheral blood mononuclear cells were obtained before treatment, at response, and at either sustained remission or disease progression. Every sample from remission and from progressive disease was obtained while the patients were still on ibrutinib. Beyond this particular receptor, the publication reports: Sustained-remission and progressing patients did not have matched sampling times, and lymph node repertoires were not examined. Public clonotypes were found to be uncommon and were observed to contract or remain stable during treatment; the increase in clonality was shown to reflect expansion of private clonotypes at ibrutinib response. Baseline clonality was found to be higher than that of age-matched healthy donors and was strongly correlated with circulating CD8+ T-cell counts. Clonality increased at ibrutinib response, stayed stable in sustained remission, and fell back toward baseline at progression.

This clone was seen once. The antigen it binds to is not known. No base quality values were provided; no much bigger clone lies one nucleotide off. The CDR3, cysteine through phenylalanine, is 15 amino acids long. The sequence is cut down to CDR3 DNA, 45 bases in frame from base 1. From V the trimming removes 2 bases and from J it removes 9 bases, while the gene matches leave 7 bases of the junction unaccounted for. The germline V gene sets CDR1 to MGHDK and CDR2 to SYGVNS. According to the study, the label for this sample's time point signals: 12 months on ibrutinib. For TCR beta library preparation, 1.5 to 2 micrograms of genomic DNA was extracted from cryopreserved PBMCs. Longitudinal blood samples from CLL patients on ibrutinib monotherapy underwent high-throughput TCR beta sequencing. Patients were enrolled in a phase 2 open-label single-center ibrutinib monotherapy trial. Each clonotype received, on average, 10x coverage in deep resolution sequencing performed on a MiSeq, where the target depth lay between 1 in 1 million and 1 in 200,000 T cells. The immunoSEQ hsTCRB Kit was used to generate TCR beta libraries. The authors' analysis ran thus. Data were analyzed with ImmunoSEQ Data Assistant and ImmunoSEQ Analyzer, with V, D and J genes assigned per IMGT definitions. Clonality, which ranges from 0 to 1, was calculated by subtracting the normalized Shannon entropy of productive rearrangement frequencies from one. Only overrepresented clonotypes making up at least 0.05% of the repertoire of each patient were included in the public clonotype analysis. Approximately 12 age-matched healthy donor repertoires from immuneACCESS were used as controls for clonality. TCRdb limited this immuneACCESS table to in-frame rearrangements with V and J called. A share of clones is missing; checked studies link under half to unresolved V genes, and the rest is unexplained. Clone size and the V and J calls come from that table; the DNA yielded D and trimming. In this sample the table shows 200,000 or so clones, 70% to 75% of which occur a single time. Of the sample, about 6.2% is held by the ten largest clones.

Sequences were derived from PBMCs, sampled after 12 months of ibrutinib treatment. The chain employs TRBV25-1 and TRBJ1-6; 7 junctional bases match TRBD1. The sequence derives from a human donor with chronic lymphocytic leukemia. The CDR3 loop reads CASSENRGGSSPLHF. The sequenced DNA is TGTGCCAGCAGTGAAAACAGGGGTGGGAGTTCACCCCTCCACTTT.